This record covers a single T cell receptor beta chain. These data are taken from a study of blood T cell repertoires in COVID-19. Sequencing used immunoSEQ multiplex PCR; TCRdb keeps in-frame clones, though not all of them. There are roughly 150,000 clones in the sample; roughly 84% occur only once, and roughly 5.6% lies in the top ten. Germline CDR1 and CDR2: MNHEY and SVGAGI. This CDR3 comprises 15 residues. V dropped 5 bases and J dropped 6; count of bases not matched to a gene: 8. Material for sequencing was PBMCs or T cells enriched from blood (not recorded which). The sequence was collected from a man between 65 and 80 years old who had been exposed to COVID-19. V and J are TRBV6-5 and TRBJ2-7; 12 bases fit TRBD1. This chain's CDR3 is CASSPTGQGAVEQYF. In DNA form, the CDR3 reads TGTGCCAGCAGTCCTACGGGACAGGGGGCGGTCGAGCAGTACTTC.